The present T cell receptor (beta chain) was sequenced within a study of tumor-infiltrating lymphocytes in primary liver carcinoma. The template, around 540 ng total RNA, yielded TCR beta cDNA made with a constant-region primer. Slightly modified ARM-PCR with three nested multiplex PCR rounds yielded TCR beta libraries. The first two PCR rounds used TRBV1-TRBV30 forward primers with a C-beta reverse primer, about 10 cycles each. TCRdb independently ran MiXCR on the multiplex PCR reads; one entry per CDR3 protein. The sample contains some 190,000 distinct CDR3 sequences, over 80% of which appear only once. With regard to this clonotype: Mismatch with germline at one junction end may stem from a read error.

From around 18-30 mg of unsorted bulk tissue, DNA and RNA were co-extracted together. This CDR3 comprises 14 residues. Germline loops: CDR1 MNHEY, CDR2 SVGAGI. The chain uses TRBV6-5 and TRBJ2-1; D is perhaps TRBD2 (6 bases). The sample taken for sequencing was tumor tissue from primary liver carcinoma. This clonotype originated in a man aged 35 to 55 with primary liver carcinoma and hepatitis B virus infection. The CDR3 sequence: CASREAGPYDDQFF. CDR3 DNA sequence: TGTGCCAGCAGAGAGGCGGGACCCTACGATGATCAGTTCTTC.